Listed below are T cell receptor beta chains from one sample, sequenced in a study of a mutant IDH1 vaccine in newly diagnosed glioma. Their antigens are not known. Generated by immunoSEQ multiplex PCR, the TCRdb table keeps only in-frame clones and is missing some. The sample includes roughly 30,000 clones, 84% of them seen just once. Material: PBMCs, obtained from a glioma patient whose treatment included an IDH1 peptide vaccine. The receptors derive from a young man with glioma. Each CDR3 is given without its conserved first and last residue.

CDR3 length,J gene,V gene,CDR3 protein
10,TRBJ1-4,TRBV21-1,ASGAFREKLF
11,TRBJ2-7,TRBV27,ASSSGDWGEQY
13,TRBJ2-7,TRBV19,ASSPFGTYSYEQY
11,TRBJ1-1,TRBV6-1,ASSQTLNTEAF
13,TRBJ1-3,TRBV19,ASSSPRGSGNTIY
12,TRBJ2-7,TRBV7-9,ASSRWTGESEQY
9,TRBJ2-7,TRBV29-1,SVAWVDEQY
13,TRBJ1-2,TRBV5-6,ASSLGVGAADGYT
13,TRBJ1-1,TRBV28,ASSLGTTGYTEAF
12,TRBJ2-7,TRBV10-2,ASSDQRTHYEQY
15,TRBJ1-5,TRBV4-1,ASSQGRHRDSNQPQH
11,TRBJ1-5,TRBV2,ASSEASVGPQH
13,TRBJ1-2,TRBV28,ASRNAGGRFYGYT
15,TRBJ1-6,TRBV4-1,ASSQAQGLQTGSPLH
13,TRBJ2-6,TRBV19,ASTPTGNGANVLT
9,TRBJ1-2,TRBV20-1,SVDALYGYT
11,TRBJ2-3,TRBV6-6,ASSLLRTDTQY